A selection of T cell receptor beta chains follows, all from one sample in a study of cytomegalovirus exposure and HLA in healthy donors. Profiled with immunoSEQ multiplex PCR; TCRdb holds only in-frame clones, not every one. The sample contains roughly 180,000 clones, less than 90% of which appear only once. The sample was PBMCs. The receptors were sampled from a woman aged 45 to 65 in good health and CMV-seropositive. The CDR3 runs from the conserved cysteine through the conserved F or W. A D gene is named only where the DNA matches it firmly. Only part of the rows carry a size: once, few, many, or a class if the clone is expanded.

v_call	clone_size	j_call	d_call	cdr3_nt	cdr3_aa
TRBV7-2	NA	TRBJ2-7	NA	TGTGCCAGCAGCTTTAGTCCGGGGTCTAGCGCAAATCTGTACTTC	CASSFSPGSSANLYF
TRBV11-2	NA	TRBJ1-3	NA	TGTGCCAGCAGCCTGACAAACTCTGGAAACACCATATATTTT	CASSLTNSGNTIYF
TRBV29-1	once	TRBJ2-7	NA	TGCAGCGTTGAAATAGCGGAACCTAGCTCCTACGAGCAGTACTTC	CSVEIAEPSSYEQYF
TRBV28	NA	TRBJ2-7	NA	TGTTCCTGCGGGTCCTACGAGCAGTACTTC	CSCGSYEQYF
TRBV5-1	NA	TRBJ1-6	TRBD1	TGCGCCAGCACGACGGGACAGACATATAATTCACCCCTCCACTTT	CASTTGQTYNSPLHF
TRBV10-3	few	TRBJ1-2	NA	TGTGCCATCAGTTTAGACTGGAACTATGGCTACACCTTC	CAISLDWNYGYTF
TRBV25-1	NA	TRBJ1-2	NA	TGTGCCAGCAGTGCCCAGTCTAACTATGGCTACACCTTC	CASSAQSNYGYTF
TRBV27	NA	TRBJ2-1	TRBD2	TGTGCCAGCAGTTTCGGACTAGCGAGTCCCGAAAGACAGTTCTTC	CASSFGLASPERQFF
TRBV5-1	NA	TRBJ2-5	NA	TGCGCCAGCAGCTTGGGGGTTTCGGGAGCCCCCGAAGAGACCCAGTACTTC	CASSLGVSGAPEETQYF
TRBV5-4	NA	TRBJ1-2	TRBD1	TGTGCCAGCAGCTTACGACAGGGGGCGGCCTACACCTTC	CASSLRQGAAYTF
TRBV7-6	NA	TRBJ2-3	NA	TGTGCCAGCAGCTTATCCTTTGCGCCCCGCACAGATACGCAGTATTTT	CASSLSFAPRTDTQYF
TRBV6-1	NA	TRBJ2-1	TRBD2	TGTGCCAGCAGTGTCCAAGAGGGAGGGAGGGGTGAGCAGTTCTTC	CASSVQEGGRGEQFF
TRBV7-8	NA	TRBJ2-3	NA	TGTGCCAGCAGCTTAAAAGCGGCGACCAGCACAGATACGCAGTATTTT	CASSLKAATSTDTQYF
TRBV18	NA	TRBJ2-5	TRBD2	TGTGCCAGCTCTCCGGGACTAGACCAAGAGACCCAGTACTTC	CASSPGLDQETQYF
TRBV6-5	NA	TRBJ1-2	TRBD1	TGTGCCAGCAGTTGGGCCGGGACAGCCAATAACTATGGCTACACCTTC	CASSWAGTANNYGYTF
TRBV10-3	NA	TRBJ1-1	NA	TGTGCCATCAGTGAGCCGACAGTGAACACTGAAGCTTTCTTT	CAISEPTVNTEAFF
TRBV10-2	NA	TRBJ2-2	NA	TGCGCCAGCAGTGACTTTCAGGTCCCCACCGGGGAGCTGTTTTTT	CASSDFQVPTGELFF
TRBV5-1	few	TRBJ2-3	NA	TGCGCCAGCAGCTTGGAGGGAGGTACAGCAGATACGCAGTATTTT	CASSLEGGTADTQYF
TRBV9	NA	TRBJ1-1	TRBD1	TGTGCCAGCAGCGTGACAGGGTCGGGAGAAGCTTTCTTT	CASSVTGSGEAFF
TRBV6-1	NA	TRBJ1-4	TRBD1	TGTGCCAGCAGTGCGGGGCCAGGGGGCGAACAACTGTTTTTT	CASSAGPGGEQLFF
TRBV9	once	TRBJ2-7	NA	TGTGCCAGCAGCGTAGAAACTACTCCCTTCTACGAGCAGTACTTC	CASSVETTPFYEQYF
TRBV10-3	NA	TRBJ2-7	NA	TGTGCCATCAGTGATGGGCACTACGAGCAGTACTTC	CAISDGHYEQYF
TRBV18	NA	TRBJ2-7	NA	TGTGCCAGCTCACCACCGACTATCAACGAGCAGTACTTC	CASSPPTINEQYF
TRBV7-9	NA	TRBJ2-7	NA	TGTGCCAGCAGCTTAAACGGGAAAGAGTACGAGCAGTACTTC	CASSLNGKEYEQYF
TRBV18	NA	TRBJ2-7	NA	TGTGCCAGCTCACCGGAGGGCTACAGCGGACCGACCTACGAGCAGTACTTC	CASSPEGYSGPTYEQYF
TRBV6-5	NA	TRBJ2-1	NA	TGTGCCAGCAGCCACCGGGACAACGCTAACAATGAGCAGTTCTTC	CASSHRDNANNEQFF
TRBV5-1	NA	TRBJ2-7	NA	TGCGCCAGCAGCTTGTTTGCGGGCTACGAGCAGTACTTC	CASSLFAGYEQYF
TRBV6-1	NA	TRBJ2-7	NA	TGTGCCAGCAGTGAATGGACAGTCAACTACGAGCAGTACTTC	CASSEWTVNYEQYF
TRBV10-1	NA	TRBJ2-3	TRBD1	TGCGCCAGCAGTGTCGGGACAGGACCCGCGGGGAGCACAGATACGCAGTATTTT	CASSVGTGPAGSTDTQYF
TRBV7-9	NA	TRBJ2-7	TRBD1	TGTGCCAGCAGCCGAGGTGGGACAGGGACCTCCTACGAGCAGTACTTC	CASSRGGTGTSYEQYF
TRBV9	few	TRBJ1-1	NA	TGTGCCAGCAGCGTAGGCGATGGCACTGAAGCTTTCTTT	CASSVGDGTEAFF
TRBV5-1	few	TRBJ2-1	TRBD2	TGCGCCAGCAGCTTAACAGAGCGGGGGGGCCGGAATGAGCAGTTCTTC	CASSLTERGGRNEQFF
TRBV7-2	few	TRBJ2-7	NA	TGTGCCAGCAGCTTAGCGGACGGCGGGGAGCAGTACTTC	CASSLADGGEQYF
TRBV11-2	NA	TRBJ1-2	NA	TGTGCCAGCAGCTTGGGCCGATCTAACTATGGCTACACCTTC	CASSLGRSNYGYTF
TRBV5-4	NA	TRBJ2-2	TRBD2	TGTGCCAGCAGCACGGGACTAGCGGGGGGGAACACCGGGGAGCTGTTTTTT	CASSTGLAGGNTGELFF
TRBV19	NA	TRBJ2-4	NA	TGTGCCAGTAGTATAGGGGGGCCTGGGGCCAAAAACATTCAGTACTTC	CASSIGGPGAKNIQYF
TRBV4-2	once	TRBJ1-2	NA	TGTGCCAGCAGCCAGGGAGACAGGTTTTATGGCTACACCTTC	CASSQGDRFYGYTF
TRBV5-6	NA	TRBJ1-6	NA	TGTGCCAGCACCCGAGGGGGAAGGGATTCACCCCTCCACTTT	CASTRGGRDSPLHF
TRBV5-1	NA	TRBJ2-5	NA	TGCGCCAGCAGCTTGCAGGGGTCAGAGGCCCAGTACTTC	CASSLQGSEAQYF
TRBV29-1	once	TRBJ2-6	NA	TGCAGCGTGCGGGCCTCTGGGGCCAACGTCCTGACTTTC	CSVRASGANVLTF
TRBV18	NA	TRBJ2-5	NA	TGTGCCAGCTCACCAGGCAGCCAAGAGACCCAGTACTTC	CASSPGSQETQYF
TRBV6-5	NA	TRBJ1-1	NA	TGTGCCAGCAGCAGACAGCATGAAGCTTTCTTT	CASSRQHEAFF
TRBV27	NA	TRBJ2-5	NA	TGTGCCAGCAGTCGGACCTTTACCCGGACAGTACAAGAGACCCAGTACTTC	CASSRTFTRTVQETQYF
TRBV9	NA	TRBJ2-1	TRBD2	TGTGCCAGCAGCGTAGCCCCCGGACTAGCGGGGGAAGACAATGAGCAGTTCTTC	CASSVAPGLAGEDNEQFF
TRBV5-1	NA	TRBJ2-3	TRBD2	TGCGCCAGCAGCTTGGAAGCTAGCGGGGGAACAGATACGCAGTATTTT	CASSLEASGGTDTQYF
TRBV7-9	NA	TRBJ1-2	TRBD1	TGTTCCAGCAGCTTAGGACAGGGGGGATATGGCTACACCTTC	CSSSLGQGGYGYTF
TRBV7-9	few	TRBJ2-7	TRBD2	TGTGCCAGCAGCACGCTTGGACTAGCGGGGCACAGCTCCTACGAGCAGTACTTC	CASSTLGLAGHSSYEQYF
TRBV6-6	NA	TRBJ2-3	TRBD2	TGTGCCAGCAGTTACGGGGGGGTTAGCACAGATACGCAGTATTTT	CASSYGGVSTDTQYF
TRBV21-1	NA	TRBJ1-1	NA	TGTGCCAGCCTACGAACACGGGGGGCGTGCACTGAAGCTTTCTTT	CASLRTRGACTEAFF
TRBV30	NA	TRBJ1-2	NA	TGTGCCTGGGAGGGTTTAGCTAACTATGGCTACACCTTC	CAWEGLANYGYTF
TRBV7-9	few	TRBJ1-2	TRBD1	TGTGCCAGCAGCTTATCGGGACAGCCTTTTGCCGGTACCTTC	CASSLSGQPFAGTF
TRBV4-1	NA	TRBJ2-1	TRBD1	TGCGCCAGCAGCCAAGTCCAGATCTCCAGGGGGTCCTACAATGAGCAGTTCTTC	CASSQVQISRGSYNEQFF
TRBV6-5	NA	TRBJ2-1	NA	TGTGCCAGCATAAAGAGGGATGAGCAGTTCTTC	CASIKRDEQFF
TRBV30	NA	TRBJ2-1	NA	TGTGCCTGGAGTGCTCTGAGGCAGTTCTTC	CAWSALRQFF
TRBV21-1	few	TRBJ2-6	NA	TGTGCCAGCAGCATGCGCAGGGGCCCCAACTCCTCTGGGGCCAACGTCCTGACTTTC	CASSMRRGPNSSGANVLTF
TRBV27	NA	TRBJ1-5	TRBD1	TGTGCCAGCAGTTTCGGGGGGACAGGGGTCAATCAGCCCCAGCATTTT	CASSFGGTGVNQPQHF
TRBV29-1	NA	TRBJ2-4	TRBD2	TGCAGCGTTGATGGTAGCGGGACCGGGGGCATTCAGTACTTC	CSVDGSGTGGIQYF
TRBV27	NA	TRBJ1-5	NA	TGTGCCAGCAGATTAGGACAGACACCCAATCAGCCCCAGCATTTT	CASRLGQTPNQPQHF
TRBV5-4	NA	TRBJ1-2	NA	TGTGCCAGCAGCTTGGTATCAGGGAATGGCTACACCTTC	CASSLVSGNGYTF
TRBV4-2	NA	TRBJ2-7	TRBD2	TGTGCCAGCAGCCAGCCGGCTAGCGGATCCTACGAGCAGTACTTC	CASSQPASGSYEQYF